The 20 T cell receptor beta chains given below trace back to one sample, sequenced in a study of T cells in Graves' hyperthyroidism and ophthalmopathy. Authors of the study amplified TCR beta CDR3 regions from RNA transcripts. RT-PCR in the first round (using the HTBI primer set) targeted the TCR CDR3. TCRdb re-called the multiplex PCR reads with MiXCR, one entry per CDR3 protein. Of roughly 720,000 distinct CDR3 sequences in the sample, roughly 17% are singletons; the top ten hold about 16%. What was sequenced was blood. The receptor source for this set is a man aged 45-65 years with Graves' hyperthyroidism.

The sample holds many counts of this clonotype. This chain uses TRBV2 with TRBJ1-2; maybe TRBD1 (6 bases). The CDR3 is 14 amino acids. V was trimmed by 6 bases and J by 5 bases, leaving 16 bases between them. Looked up from germline, CDR1 is SNHLY and CDR2 is FYNNEI. CDR3 sequence (DNA): TGTGCCAGCAGCGTGATTGGACAGTTTTATGGCTACACCTTC. This sequence encodes CASSVIGQFYGYTF.

The table lists this clonotype with a few counts. Germline and junction disagree at one end, which may indicate a read error. The rearrangement joins TRBV5-1 to TRBJ2-7; TRBD2 aligns across 11 bases. Germline V gene data show CDR1 as SGHRS and CDR2 as YFSETQ. The CDR3 covers 15 residues. The CDR3 reads CASSLETSGAYEQYF. In DNA, the CDR3 is TGTGCCAGCAGTCTCGAGACTAGCGGGGCCTACGAGCAGTACTTC.

There are many counts of this clonotype. CDR3 nucleotide sequence: TGTGCCAGCAGTCCGCCCCAAATGGAGCAGTACTTC. Translation gives CASSPPQMEQYF. The rearrangement joins TRBV28 to TRBJ2-7; D ambiguous. CDR3 length: 12 amino acids. Germline V gene sequence: CDR1 MDHEN, CDR2 SYDVKM. Trimming pared 5 bases from V and 7 bases from J, leaving 12 bases between.

The chain carries TRBV7-6 and TRBJ2-5; D unclear. The V gene lost 5 bases and the J gene lost 4 bases, with 20 bases spanning the gap. CDR1 SGHVS and CDR2 FNYEAQ come from the germline V gene. The CDR3 sequence is 16 residues long. The CDR3, as DNA: TGTGCCAGCAGCCCTATCCCTGGGGTAGGCGGAGAGACCCAGTACTTC. It yields the protein CASSPIPGVGGETQYF.

This clonotype occurred many times. The V call is TRBV14, the J call TRBJ2-5; D unclear. V was clipped by 4 bases and J by 5 bases, with 11 bases between them. The germline V gene encodes CDR1 SGHDN and CDR2 FVKESK. The CDR3 spans 13 residues. The CDR3 loop reads CASSLRVFETQYF. The DNA for the CDR3 is TGTGCCAGCAGCCTTAGGGTGTTCGAGACCCAGTACTTC.

This sequence joins TRBV18 and TRBJ1-1; 9 bases match TRBD1. Germline V gene sequence: CDR1 KGHSH, CDR2 LQKENI. V trimming: 4 bases; J trimming: 4 bases; junction bases outside the gene matches: 4. This CDR3 is 14 amino acids long. The CDR3 reads CASSLKTGGTEAFF. CDR3 in DNA: TGTGCCAGCTCACTGAAGACAGGGGGCACTGAAGCTTTCTTT.

At least ten counts were recorded for this clonotype. This chain joins TRBV28 and TRBJ2-5, with unresolved D. The V gene's germline CDR1 is MDHEN and CDR2 SYDVKM. Trimming removed 1 base from V and 0 bases from J, with 3 bases in between. The CDR3 extends over 13 amino acids. The CDR3 protein is CASSLSHQETQYF. The CDR3 region has the DNA TGTGCCAGCAGTTTATCCCACCAAGAGACCCAGTACTTC.

This clonotype was detected a few times. A single base separates this from a much larger clone, so it may be a read error. The chain recombines TRBV6-1 with TRBJ2-1; D may be TRBD2 (6 bases). The ends were cut back, 6 bases at V and 2 bases at J, with 20 bases in the middle. Germline V CDR1 and CDR2: MNHNS, SASEGT. CDR3 length equals 17 residues. The DNA for the CDR3 is TGTGCCAGCAGCGATCTTCTAGCGCCAAGCCCCTACAATGAGCAGTTCTTC. Translating gives CASSDLLAPSPYNEQFF.

This clonotype was seen repeatedly, ten times or more. The rearrangement uses TRBV20-1 and TRBJ2-1, with D possibly TRBD2 on 7 matching bases. CDR1 DFQATT and CDR2 SNEGSKA come from the germline V gene (reference sequence). V was clipped by 6 bases and J by 2 bases, with 14 bases between them. This CDR3 region has 14 residues. This CDR3 reads CSAEGGTTYNEQFF. The CDR3 DNA is TGCAGTGCCGAGGGGGGGACAACCTACAATGAGCAGTTCTTC.

This clonotype was detected many times. The chain recombines TRBV12-3 or TRBV12-4 with TRBJ2-7; 16 bases are a match to TRBD2. V lost 6 bases to trimming and J lost 2 bases; unmatched junction nucleotides: 7. The CDR3 covers 17 residues. The CDR3 nucleotides are TGTGCCAGCAGAAGACAGGGGACTAGCGGGAGGGCCTACGAGCAGTACTTC. Protein sequence: CASRRQGTSGRAYEQYF.

This clonotype was observed at least ten times. The V call is TRBV28, the J call TRBJ2-5; 8 bases are shared with TRBD1. The J segment lost 2 bases and the V segment lost 3 bases, leaving 14 bases of the junction unmatched. Germline CDR1 MDHEN, CDR2 SYDVKM. The CDR3 is 18 amino acids. The CDR3 nucleotides read TGTGCCAGCAGTTTGCAATACAGGGGGAGGAAGCTTCAAGAGACCCAGTACTTC. This translates into CASSLQYRGRKLQETQYF.

The chain carries TRBV28 and TRBJ2-1; D unclear. The CDR3 has 11 amino acids. Per germline, CDR1 MDHEN and CDR2 SYDVKM. V was pared by 3 bases and J by 11 bases, with 8 bases between. The DNA for the CDR3 is TGTGCCAGCAGTTTCTGGTCTAAGCAGTTCTTC. It is translated as CASSFWSKQFF.

V gene TRBV20-1 combines with J gene TRBJ2-1; no reliable D call. Deletions cut 6 bases from V and 3 bases from J, with 15 bases between. The germline gives CDR1 DFQATT, CDR2 SNEGSKA (reference sequence). The length of the CDR3 is 14 residues. The CDR3 nucleotides are TGCAGTGCCATGCCCTATACGGGCTACAATGAGCAGTTCTTC. The encoded protein is CSAMPYTGYNEQFF.

This clonotype was found a few times. This sequence joins TRBV6-5 and TRBJ2-3; D is undetermined. The germline V gene has CDR1 MNHEY and CDR2 SVGAGI. The CDR3 runs 15 residues. V lost 2 bases to trimming and J lost 0 bases, with 9 bases between them. CDR3 sequence: CASSYNTDSTDTQYF. The CDR3 DNA follows: TGTGCCAGCAGTTACAATACGGACAGCACAGATACGCAGTATTTT.

The table lists this clonotype with a few counts. The rearrangement links TRBV20-1 to TRBJ2-7, with 7 bases fitting TRBD2. The CDR3 covers 15 residues. CDR1 and CDR2 (germline): DFQATT, SNEGSKA (reference sequence). V was clipped by 0 bases and J by 0 bases; unmatched bases: 5. The CDR3 is CSARDGGSFSYEQYF. In DNA, the CDR3 is TGCAGTGCTAGAGACGGCGGGAGTTTCTCCTACGAGCAGTACTTC.

This clonotype was detected a few times. The chain couples TRBV7-9 to TRBJ2-1; D remains unclear. The CDR3 contains 15 residues. Per the germline V gene, CDR1 is SEHNR and CDR2 is FQNEAQ (reference sequence). V gave up 6 bases and J gave up 8 bases, with 20 bases separating them. CDR3 sequence reads: CASRSILATKDEQFF. The DNA of the CDR3 is TGTGCCAGCAGGTCCATCTTGGCGACCAAGGATGAGCAGTTCTTC.

This clonotype appeared a few times. The chain couples TRBV20-1 to TRBJ2-7, with 16 bases aligning to TRBD2. The CDR3 contains 16 residues. Trimming took 7 bases from V and 0 from J; bases not matched to a gene: 6. Per germline, CDR1 DFQATT and CDR2 SNEGSKA (reference sequence). CDR3 region: CSGAGLAGGPSYEQYF. In DNA form, the CDR3 reads TGCAGTGGGGCGGGACTAGCGGGAGGGCCCTCCTACGAGCAGTACTTC.

This clonotype was observed a handful of times. The J gene is TRBJ1-1, the V gene TRBV19; D might be TRBD1 (5 bases). The V gene's germline CDR1 is LNHDA and CDR2 SQIVND (reference sequence). The CDR3 is made up of 14 amino acids. V was pared by 8 bases and J by 1 base, with 14 bases between. The CDR3 reads CASRRGRENTEAFF. As DNA, the CDR3 is TGTGCCAGTCGAAGGGGCAGGGAGAACACTGAAGCTTTCTTT.

This clonotype showed up just a few times. A much bigger clone sits one base away, suggesting this may be a read error. The chain joins TRBV29-1 to TRBJ2-1, with TRBD1 matching over 8 bases. Unmatched junction bases numbered 4, after V lost 6 bases and J lost 3 bases. CDR1 SQVTM and CDR2 ANQGSEA come from the germline V gene. This CDR3 region has 13 residues. The CDR3 sequence is CSVLTGVYNEQFF. CDR3 DNA: TGCAGCGTCCTGACAGGGGTCTACAATGAGCAGTTCTTC.

This clonotype has at least ten counts. The chain employs TRBV12-3 or TRBV12-4 and TRBJ1-5; no clear D. Trimming took off 0 bases at V and 4 bases at J, with 10 bases between the two ends. The CDR3 covers 15 residues. CDR3 bases: TGTGCCAGCAGTTTAGCGGCGACGGCGAATCAGCCCCAGCATTTT. This sequence encodes CASSLAATANQPQHF.